The 9 T cell receptor beta chains given below trace back to one sample, sequenced in a study of blood T cells in healthy people across ages. A second PCR of about 7 to 12 cycles used a sample-barcoded 5' primer and a J-beta primer mix. TCRdb reprocessed the 5' RACE reads via MiXCR and lists one record per CDR3 protein. The sample contains 1,500,000 or so distinct CDR3 sequences, 42% of which appear only once. Sequenced: blood. The origin of the receptors is a woman between 18 and 29 years old in good health.

The chain recombines TRBV20-1 with TRBJ2-1, with D hard to call. V was trimmed by 6 bases and J by 6 bases, leaving 12 bases between them. Germline values: CDR1 DFQATT, CDR2 SNEGSKA (reference sequence). CDR3 length: 12 amino acids. As DNA, the CDR3 is TGCAGTGCGTTAGGAATTCCCAATGAGCAGTTCTTC. This gives the protein CSALGIPNEQFF.

The V call is TRBV27, the J call TRBJ1-1; 11 positions agree with TRBD1. V shed 4 bases, J shed 4 bases, and the junction held 5 bases outside the gene matches. The CDR3 is 15 residues long. Germline CDR1 MNHEY, CDR2 SMNVEV (reference sequence). CDR3 nucleotide sequence: TGTGCCAGCAGTTGGAGGACAGGGGGCAGCACTGAAGCTTTCTTT. It codes for CASSWRTGGSTEAFF.

The chain combines TRBV7-2 with TRBJ2-1; 7 nucleotides agree with TRBD1. Trimming at V came to 6 bases and at J to 6 bases, leaving 5 bases not matched to a gene. The CDR3 totals 13 residues. Germline loops: CDR1 SGHTA, CDR2 FQGNSA. The CDR3 bases are TGTGCCAGCAGGGATGGGACAGTCAATGAGCAGTTCTTC. Its translation: CASRDGTVNEQFF. Looking up the rest from reference TRBV7-2 and TRBJ2-1 gives the full variable domain: GAGVSQSPSNKVTEKGKDVELRCDPISGHTALYWYRQSLGQGLEFLIYFQGNSAPDKSGLPSDRFSAERTGGSVSTLTIQRTQQEDSAVYLCASRDGTVNEQFFGPGTRLTVL.

This clonotype has a single count. The chain is built from TRBV7-9 and TRBJ1-2, with D possibly being TRBD1 (5 bases). In germline, CDR1 is SEHNR, CDR2 FQNEAQ (reference sequence). This CDR3 is built from 15 residues. Trimming took 0 bases from V and 6 from J, leaving 14 bases between them. The DNA of the CDR3 is TGTGCCAGCAGCTTAGCGAAAGGAGGGGCGGATGGCTACACCTTC. Its protein product is CASSLAKGGADGYTF. Drawing the rest from reference TRBV7-9 and TRBJ1-2, the complete variable domain is DTGVSQNPRHKITKRGQNVTFRCDPISEHNRLYWYRQTLGQGPEFLTYFQNEAQLEKSRLLSDRFSAERPKGSFSTLEIQRTEQGDSAMYLCASSLAKGGADGYTFGSGTRLTVV.

This clonotype was observed once. The chain couples TRBV29-1 to TRBJ2-3; D is unresolved. The CDR3 sequence is 13 residues long. Trimming left V 4 bases short and J 2 bases short, with 10 bases between. Germline values: CDR1 SQVTM, CDR2 ANQGSEA. CDR3 amino acids: CSVAVGFTDTQYF. The CDR3 DNA sequence: TGCAGCGTTGCTGTCGGTTTCACAGATACGCAGTATTTT.

The chain uses TRBV20-1 and TRBJ2-3; 11 nucleotides match TRBD2. Germline V gene data show CDR1 as DFQATT and CDR2 as SNEGSKA (reference sequence). The V and J ends lost 3 bases and 5 bases, in that order; junction bases with no gene match: 4. This CDR3 comprises 14 residues. DNA of the CDR3: TGCAGTGCTAGCCTAGCGGGAGGATTAGATACGCAGTATTTT. The encoded protein is CSASLAGGLDTQYF.

The V call is TRBV7-3, the J call TRBJ2-1; tentative D call: TRBD1 (5 bases). The length of the CDR3 is 16 residues. CDR1 is SGHTA, CDR2 FQGTGA, per germline. The germline V and J ends were trimmed by 5 bases and 0 bases, with 14 bases remaining between them. Written as DNA, the CDR3 is TGTGCCAGCAGCCTGACGCCTAGGGGCTCCTACAATGAGCAGTTCTTC. Translation: CASSLTPRGSYNEQFF. The complete variable domain, with remaining parts taken from reference TRBV7-3 and TRBJ2-1, reads GAGVSQTPSNKVTEKGKYVELRCDPISGHTALYWYRQSLGQGPEFLIYFQGTGAADDSGLPNDRFFAVRPEGSVSTLKIQRTERGDSAVYLCASSLTPRGSYNEQFFGPGTRLTVL.

This chain uses TRBV21-1 with TRBJ2-1; TRBD1 was called by the table and not checked on the DNA. TRBV21-1 is designated a pseudogene. The CDR3 is 16 amino acids. The CDR3 DNA is TGTGCCAGCAGCAACTGTGCCGGGAGGGGTCACAATGAGCAGTTCTTC. Translation gives CASSNCAGRGHNEQFF.

V is TRBV29-1 and J is TRBJ2-5, with D uncertain. Germline CDR1 reads SQVTM; CDR2 reads ANQGSEA. Trimming removed 4 bases from V and 4 bases from J, with 22 bases in between. The CDR3 extends over 16 amino acids. Here the CDR3 reads CSVVSGQTGHLETQYF. Here the CDR3 DNA reads TGCAGCGTTGTGTCCGGGCAGACCGGGCACCTAGAGACCCAGTACTTC. The variable domain in full, completed from reference TRBV29-1 and TRBJ2-5, reads SAVISQKPSRDICQRGTSLTIQCQVDSQVTMMFWYRQQPGQSLTLIATANQGSEATYESGFVIDKFPISRPNLTFSTLTVSNMSPEDSSIYLCSVVSGQTGHLETQYFGPGTRLLVL.